This TCR beta chain was obtained from a study of CD4+ T cells in melanoma (dated by TCRdb to about 2022). At the level of the whole study: The study investigated neoantigen-specific CD4+ T cells in human melanoma. Study-wide conclusions, independent of this receptor: The report described a correlation between neoantigen-specific CD4+ T cells and the function of CD8+ T cells, macrophages and B cells. Diverse differentiation states were reported to be shown by neoantigen-specific CD4+ T cells in melanoma.

The protocol used for the library was the immunoSEQ multiplex PCR assay. The clones in this table, taken by TCRdb from immuneACCESS, are in-frame only. Not every clone is retained; where verified, under half of the shortfall comes from an unresolved V gene, and the cause of the rest is unknown. Within this sample are some 120,000 clones, with 92% of them counted one time only. The ten largest clones take up roughly 3.3% of the sample. V loses 8 bases, J loses 5 bases, and the germline ends lie 12 bases apart. Including the terminal cysteine and phenylalanine, the CDR3 comprises 12 residues. Only CDR3 DNA is held: 36 bases, read in frame from base 1. The germline V gene (reference sequence) provides CDR1 LNHDA and CDR2 SQIVND. To note about this clone: This clone's antigen is unknown. Base qualities are missing; no much larger clone stands one base away.

Donors were patients with melanoma. In this chain, TRBV19 is recombined with TRBJ2-5, with no confidently assigned D gene. This TCR derives from a human donor with melanoma. Sequenced material: peripheral blood. The CDR3 here reads CASGVNYETQYF. The nucleotides read TGTGCCAGTGGAGTGAACTATGAGACCCAGTACTTC.